The sample holds a few counts of the clone carrying this T cell receptor beta chain. Antigen: not known. Genomic DNA (from each subset) was split evenly across several immunoSEQ plates. Sequencing was performed with immunoSEQ multiplex PCR; in TCRdb, only in-frame clones are kept and a portion is missing. The table shows about 2.4 million clones, with 80% to 95% occurring only once. Trimming shortened V by 2 bases and J by 8 bases, and 15 bases separated the two germline ends. Germline-derived CDR1 and CDR2 are MNHEY and SMNVEV (reference sequence). The CDR3 has 14 residues. The data were taken from a study of shared clonotypes between healthy human individuals. Study-level information: For every donor, three CD4 naive, three CD4 memory, two CD8 naive and one CD8 memory plates were used. General study points: About 5.2% was the fraction of naive CD4 clonotypes found shared across four donors. Clonotypes shared by all four donors outscored non-shared clonotypes in generation probability.

The sequence came from a man in his late teens or twenties in good health. Some clones in this sample may be carry-over from other donors' samples. The sequenced sample consisted of naive CD4+ T cells from PBMCs. Specified subset: CD45RA+ positively selected. This chain uses TRBV27 with TRBJ1-2, with a possible D match to TRBD1 (6 bases). The CDR3 sequence is CASSLRRQGLGYTF. CDR3 DNA: TGTGCCAGCAGTTTACGGCGGCAGGGGCTCGGCTACACCTTC.